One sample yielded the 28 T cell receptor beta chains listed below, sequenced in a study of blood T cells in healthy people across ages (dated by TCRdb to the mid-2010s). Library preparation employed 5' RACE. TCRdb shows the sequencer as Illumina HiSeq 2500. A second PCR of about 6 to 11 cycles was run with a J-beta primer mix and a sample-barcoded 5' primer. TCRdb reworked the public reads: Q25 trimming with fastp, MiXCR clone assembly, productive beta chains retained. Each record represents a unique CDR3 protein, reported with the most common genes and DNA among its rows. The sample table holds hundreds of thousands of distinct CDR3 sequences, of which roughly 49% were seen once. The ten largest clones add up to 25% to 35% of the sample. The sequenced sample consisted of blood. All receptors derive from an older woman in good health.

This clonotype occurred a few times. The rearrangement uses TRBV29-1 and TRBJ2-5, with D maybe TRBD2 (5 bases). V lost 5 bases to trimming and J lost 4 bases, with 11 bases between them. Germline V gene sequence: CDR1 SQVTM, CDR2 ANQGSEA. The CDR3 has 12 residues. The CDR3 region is CSVFREAETQYF. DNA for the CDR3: TGCAGCGTTTTTCGGGAAGCAGAGACCCAGTACTTC.

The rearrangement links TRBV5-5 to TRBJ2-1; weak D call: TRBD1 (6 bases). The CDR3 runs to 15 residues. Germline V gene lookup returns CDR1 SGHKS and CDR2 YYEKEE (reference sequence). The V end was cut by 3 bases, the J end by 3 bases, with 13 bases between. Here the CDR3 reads CASSSGQSLYNEQFF. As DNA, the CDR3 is TGTGCCAGCAGCTCAGGACAGTCTCTCTACAATGAGCAGTTCTTC.

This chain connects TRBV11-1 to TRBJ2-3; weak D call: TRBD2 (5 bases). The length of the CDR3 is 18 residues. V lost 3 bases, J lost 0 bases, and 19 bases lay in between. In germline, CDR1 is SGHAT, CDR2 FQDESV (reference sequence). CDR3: CASSFERTRSASTDTQYF. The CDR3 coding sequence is TGTGCCAGCAGCTTCGAGCGGACCCGATCAGCTAGCACAGATACGCAGTATTTT.

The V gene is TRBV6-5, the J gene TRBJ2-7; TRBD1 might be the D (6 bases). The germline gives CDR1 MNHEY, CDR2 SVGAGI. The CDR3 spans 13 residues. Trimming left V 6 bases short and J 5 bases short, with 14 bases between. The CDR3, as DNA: TGTGCCAGCAGAATACCGACAGGAAACGAGCAGTACTTC. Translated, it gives CASRIPTGNEQYF.

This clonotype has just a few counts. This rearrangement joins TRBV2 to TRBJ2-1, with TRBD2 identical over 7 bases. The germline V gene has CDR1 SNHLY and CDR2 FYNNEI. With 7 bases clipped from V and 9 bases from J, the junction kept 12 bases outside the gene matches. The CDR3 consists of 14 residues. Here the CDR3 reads CASMARLASGEQFF. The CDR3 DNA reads TGTGCCAGCATGGCGAGACTAGCATCCGGTGAGCAGTTCTTC.

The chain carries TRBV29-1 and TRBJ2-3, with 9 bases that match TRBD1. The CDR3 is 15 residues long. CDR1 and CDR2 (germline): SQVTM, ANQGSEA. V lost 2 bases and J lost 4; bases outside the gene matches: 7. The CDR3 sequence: CSVERTGDPPDTQYF. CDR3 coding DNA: TGCAGCGTTGAAAGGACAGGGGATCCCCCAGATACGCAGTATTTT.

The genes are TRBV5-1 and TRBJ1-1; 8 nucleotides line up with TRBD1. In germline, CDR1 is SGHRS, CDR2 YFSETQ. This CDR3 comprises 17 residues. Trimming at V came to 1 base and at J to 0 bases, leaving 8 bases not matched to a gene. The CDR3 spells CASSLWTGTGMNTEAFF. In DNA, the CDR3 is TGCGCCAGCAGCTTGTGGACAGGGACTGGAATGAACACTGAAGCTTTCTTT.

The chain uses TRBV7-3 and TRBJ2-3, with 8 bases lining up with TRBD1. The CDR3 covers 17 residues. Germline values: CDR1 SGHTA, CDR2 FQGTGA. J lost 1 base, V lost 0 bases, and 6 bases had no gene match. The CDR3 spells CASSLTAPGGGTDTQYF. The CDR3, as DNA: TGTGCCAGCAGCTTAACGGCCCCAGGGGGCGGCACAGATACGCAGTATTTT. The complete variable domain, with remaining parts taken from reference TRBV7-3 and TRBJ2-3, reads GAGVSQTPSNKVTEKGKYVELRCDPISGHTALYWYRQSLGQGPEFLIYFQGTGAADDSGLPNDRFFAVRPEGSVSTLKIQRTERGDSAVYLCASSLTAPGGGTDTQYFGPGTRLTVL.

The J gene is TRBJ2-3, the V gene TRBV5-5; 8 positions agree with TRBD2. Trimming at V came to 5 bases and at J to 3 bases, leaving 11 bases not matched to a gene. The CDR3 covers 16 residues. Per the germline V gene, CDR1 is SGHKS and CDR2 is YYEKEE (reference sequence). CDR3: CASSRGAGGVTDTQYF. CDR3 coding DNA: TGTGCCAGCAGTCGGGGCGCGGGGGGCGTTACAGATACGCAGTATTTT.

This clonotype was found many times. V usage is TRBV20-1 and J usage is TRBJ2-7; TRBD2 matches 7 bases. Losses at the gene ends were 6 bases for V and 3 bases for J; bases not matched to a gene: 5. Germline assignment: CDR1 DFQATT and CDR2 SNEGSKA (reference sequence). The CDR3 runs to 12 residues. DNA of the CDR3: TGCAGTGCAAGGGACTACAACTACGAGCAGTACTTC. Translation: CSARDYNYEQYF.

CDR3 sequence reads: CASSLVLDPQFF. DNA of the CDR3: TGTGCCAGCAGCTTAGTCTTAGACCCACAGTTCTTC. The gene calls are TRBV7-6 and TRBJ2-1; D unresolved. The V gene lost 1 base and the J gene lost 13 bases, with 11 bases spanning the gap. The CDR3 spans 12 residues. CDR1 and CDR2 (germline): SGHVS, FNYEAQ.

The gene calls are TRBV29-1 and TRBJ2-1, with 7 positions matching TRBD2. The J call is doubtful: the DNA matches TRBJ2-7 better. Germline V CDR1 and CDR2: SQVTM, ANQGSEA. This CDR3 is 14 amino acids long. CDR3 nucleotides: TGCAGCGTTGAATTGCGGGAGACTTACAATGAGCAGTACTTC. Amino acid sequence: CSVELRETYNEQYF.

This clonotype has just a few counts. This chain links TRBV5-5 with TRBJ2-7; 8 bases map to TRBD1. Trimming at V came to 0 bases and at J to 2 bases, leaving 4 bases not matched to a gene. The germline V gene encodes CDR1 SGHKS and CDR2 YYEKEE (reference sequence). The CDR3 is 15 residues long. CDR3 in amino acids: CASSLAQGAPYEQYF. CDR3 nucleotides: TGTGCCAGCAGCTTGGCCCAGGGGGCTCCCTACGAGCAGTACTTC.

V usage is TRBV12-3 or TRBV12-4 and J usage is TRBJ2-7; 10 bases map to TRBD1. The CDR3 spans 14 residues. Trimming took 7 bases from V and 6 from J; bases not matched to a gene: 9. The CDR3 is CASKSGTGEGEQYF. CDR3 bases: TGTGCCAGCAAGTCTGGGACAGGGGAGGGCGAGCAGTACTTC.

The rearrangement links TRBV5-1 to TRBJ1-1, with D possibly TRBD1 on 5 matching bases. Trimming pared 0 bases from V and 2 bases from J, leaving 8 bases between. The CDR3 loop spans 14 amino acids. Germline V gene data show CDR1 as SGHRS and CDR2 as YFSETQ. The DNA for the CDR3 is TGCGCCAGCAGCTTGGCAGGGCACAACACTGAAGCTTTCTTT. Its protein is CASSLAGHNTEAFF.

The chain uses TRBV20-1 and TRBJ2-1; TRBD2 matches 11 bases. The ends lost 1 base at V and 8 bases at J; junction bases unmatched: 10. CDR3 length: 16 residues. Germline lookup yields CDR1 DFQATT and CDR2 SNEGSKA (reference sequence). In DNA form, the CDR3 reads TGCAGTGCTAGAGCCGGGACTAGCGGAAAAAGGGATGAGCAGTTCTTC. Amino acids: CSARAGTSGKRDEQFF.

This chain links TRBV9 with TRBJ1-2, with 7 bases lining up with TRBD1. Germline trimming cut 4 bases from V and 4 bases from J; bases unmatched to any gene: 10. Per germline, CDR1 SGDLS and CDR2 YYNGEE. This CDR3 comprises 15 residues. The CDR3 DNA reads TGTGCCAGCAGCACGTCGAGTTCAGGGGGCTATGGCTACACCTTC. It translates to CASSTSSSGGYGYTF.

CDR3 bases: TGTGCCAGCAGGCTAGTGGGTTCAGGGGGTAAGGAGACCCAGTACTTC. The encoded protein is CASRLVGSGGKETQYF. The V and J genes are TRBV7-9 and TRBJ2-7; 7 nucleotides match TRBD1. The J call may be mistaken, given a closer DNA end match to TRBJ2-5. The CDR3 spans 16 residues. The germline V gene has CDR1 SEHNR and CDR2 FQNEAQ (reference sequence).

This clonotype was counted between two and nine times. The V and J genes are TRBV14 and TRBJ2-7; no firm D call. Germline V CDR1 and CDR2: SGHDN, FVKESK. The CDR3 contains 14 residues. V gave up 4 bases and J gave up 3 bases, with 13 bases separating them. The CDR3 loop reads CASSLRAFSYEQYF. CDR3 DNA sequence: TGTGCCAGCAGCCTCCGGGCCTTCAGCTACGAGCAGTACTTC.

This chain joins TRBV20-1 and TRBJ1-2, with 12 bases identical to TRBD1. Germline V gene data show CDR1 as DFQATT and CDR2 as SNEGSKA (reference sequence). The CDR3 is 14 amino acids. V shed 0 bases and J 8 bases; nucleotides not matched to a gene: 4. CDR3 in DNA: TGCAGTGCTAGAGAACTAGGGACAGGGGGCGGCTACACCTTC. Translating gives CSARELGTGGGYTF.

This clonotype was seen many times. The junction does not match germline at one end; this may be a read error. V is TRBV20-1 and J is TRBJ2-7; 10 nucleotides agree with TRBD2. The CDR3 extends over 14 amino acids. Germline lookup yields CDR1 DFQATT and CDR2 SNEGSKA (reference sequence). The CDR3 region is CSARGGVAGGEQYF. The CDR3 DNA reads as TGCAGTGCAAGAGGAGGGGTAGCGGGAGGCGAGCAGTACTTC.

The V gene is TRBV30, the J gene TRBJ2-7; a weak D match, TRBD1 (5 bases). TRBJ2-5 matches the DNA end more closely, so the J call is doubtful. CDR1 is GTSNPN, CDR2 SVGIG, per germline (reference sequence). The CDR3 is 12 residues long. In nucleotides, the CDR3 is TGTGCCTGGAGTAGGGGTAGGGAGACCCAGTACTTC. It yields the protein CAWSRGRETQYF.

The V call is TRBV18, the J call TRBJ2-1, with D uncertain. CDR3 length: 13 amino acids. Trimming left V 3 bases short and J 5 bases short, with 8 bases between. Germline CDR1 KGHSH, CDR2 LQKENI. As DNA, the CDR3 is TGTGCCAGCTCACCCAATTCCAACAATGAGCAGTTCTTC. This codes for CASSPNSNNEQFF. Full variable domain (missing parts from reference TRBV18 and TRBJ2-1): NAGVMQNPRHLVRRRGQEARLRCSPMKGHSHVYWYRQLPEEGLKFMVYLQKENIIDESGMPKERFSAEFPKEGPSILRIQQVVRGDSAAYFCASSPNSNNEQFFGPGTRLTVL.

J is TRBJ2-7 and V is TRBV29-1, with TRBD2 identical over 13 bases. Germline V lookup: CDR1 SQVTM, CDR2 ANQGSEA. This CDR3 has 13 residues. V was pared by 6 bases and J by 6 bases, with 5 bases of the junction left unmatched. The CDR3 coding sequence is TGCAGCGTCGGGACTAGCGGGATCAGCGAGCAGTACTTC. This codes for CSVGTSGISEQYF.

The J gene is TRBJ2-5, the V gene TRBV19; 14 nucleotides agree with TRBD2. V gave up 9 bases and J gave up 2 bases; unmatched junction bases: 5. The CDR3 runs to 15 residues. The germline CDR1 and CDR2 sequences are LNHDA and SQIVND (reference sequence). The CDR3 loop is CASRLAGGPQETQYF. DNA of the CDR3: TGTGCCAGCAGACTAGCGGGAGGGCCACAAGAGACCCAGTACTTC.

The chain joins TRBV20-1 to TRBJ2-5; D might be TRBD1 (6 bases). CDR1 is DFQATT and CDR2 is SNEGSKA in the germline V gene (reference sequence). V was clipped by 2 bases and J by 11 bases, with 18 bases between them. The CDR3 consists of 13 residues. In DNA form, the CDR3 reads TGCAGTGCTAGATCTGGCAGGGGCCTAGAGCAGTACTTC. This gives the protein CSARSGRGLEQYF.

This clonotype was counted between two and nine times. The CDR3 DNA reads TGTGCCACTAAAAGCGGGAGGTCCTACAATGAGCAGTTCTTC. Translated, it gives CATKSGRSYNEQFF. The V gene is TRBV3-1, the J gene TRBJ2-1; TRBD2 agrees at 9 bases. Germline CDR1 reads LGHDT; CDR2 reads YNNKEL (reference sequence). J was trimmed by 1 base and V by 10 bases; bases with no gene match: 5. The CDR3 is 14 amino acids.

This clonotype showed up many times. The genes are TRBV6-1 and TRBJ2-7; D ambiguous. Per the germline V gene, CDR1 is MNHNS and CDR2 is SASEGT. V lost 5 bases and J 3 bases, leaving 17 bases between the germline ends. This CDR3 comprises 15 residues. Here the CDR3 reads CASSLSLGSNYEQYF. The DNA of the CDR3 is TGTGCCAGCAGTCTGAGCTTGGGATCGAACTACGAGCAGTACTTC.